The sequence of this T cell receptor (beta chain) was determined in a study of response to subunit inactivated influenza vaccine (dated by TCRdb to between 2017 and 2018). Concerning the study at large: The study used deep quantitative T cell receptor repertoire profiling to track responses to a trivalent subunit inactivated influenza vaccine. Study-wide conclusions, independent of this receptor: The authors proposed that each seasonal influenza vaccination may bring in only a limited number of new T cells.

The receptor library was made with RT-PCR. Sequencing used an Illumina HiSeq 2500. TCRdb cleaned the public reads at Q25 with fastp, built clones with MiXCR and kept in-frame beta chains. Rows with a matching CDR3 protein are joined into one entry that keeps the most common DNA and genes. This sample is represented by some 800,000 distinct CDR3 sequences; 21% of them were singletons. Roughly 10% of the sample rests with the top ten. The CDR3 runs 15 amino acids, cysteine and phenylalanine included. Only the CDR3 DNA stays, 45 bases, in frame from base 1. V lost 4 bases and J lost 10 bases; the stretch between them is 21 bases long. Looking up the germline V gene yields CDR1 LGHNA and CDR2 YSLEER. Points on this clonotype: The clone's antigen remains unknown. No qualities accompany the bases; no much larger clone lies one base away.

The sequencing used PBMCs from blood, collected roughly 5 days after vaccination. This clonotype was sampled from a man aged 45-65 years who received an inactivated influenza vaccine. Donor details come from another sample of the same person, matched by shared clones. The V gene is TRBV4-3 and the J gene is TRBJ2-3; possibly the D gene is TRBD1, per 5 matching bases. The nucleotide sequence reads TGCGCCAGCAGCCTATCGGATGAAGGGGTAGGTGCGCAGTATTTT. This sequence encodes CASSLSDEGVGAQYF.